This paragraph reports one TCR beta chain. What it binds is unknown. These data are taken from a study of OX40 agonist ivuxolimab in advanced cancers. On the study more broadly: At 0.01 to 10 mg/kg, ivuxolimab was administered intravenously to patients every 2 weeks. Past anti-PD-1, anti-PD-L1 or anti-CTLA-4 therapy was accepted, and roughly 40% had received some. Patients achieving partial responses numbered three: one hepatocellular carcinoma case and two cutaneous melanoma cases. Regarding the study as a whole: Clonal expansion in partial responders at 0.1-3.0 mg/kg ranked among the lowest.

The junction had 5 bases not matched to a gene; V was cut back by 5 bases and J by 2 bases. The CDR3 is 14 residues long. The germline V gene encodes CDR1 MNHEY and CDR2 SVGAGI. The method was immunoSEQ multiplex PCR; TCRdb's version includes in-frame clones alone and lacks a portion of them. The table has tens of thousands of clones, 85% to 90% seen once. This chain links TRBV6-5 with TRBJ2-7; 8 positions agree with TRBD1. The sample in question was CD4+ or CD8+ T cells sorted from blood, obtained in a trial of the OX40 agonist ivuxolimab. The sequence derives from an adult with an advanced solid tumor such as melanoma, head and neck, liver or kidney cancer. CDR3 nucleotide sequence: TGTGCCAGCAGTGAATTGGACAGGGCCTACGAGCAGTACTTC. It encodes CASSELDRAYEQYF.